This TCR beta chain was identified during a study of blood T cell repertoires in COVID-19. Study-level information: Samples came from the United States, Italy and Spain, spanning acute and convalescent COVID-19.

TCRdb keeps only in-frame clones here, not all; method: immunoSEQ multiplex PCR. Among over 300,000 clones listed, around 91% were seen once. CDR1 is SGHRS, CDR2 YFSETQ, per germline. This CDR3 is 15 amino acids long. The V gene lost 4 bases and the J gene lost 0 bases, with 8 bases spanning the gap. Sequencing was done on a sample of PBMCs or T cells enriched from blood (not recorded which). This chain joins TRBV5-1 and TRBJ2-6; no clear D. This clonotype was obtained from a woman aged 40 to 49 who had recovered from COVID-19. CDR3: CASSPSDSGANVLTF. DNA for the CDR3: TGCGCCAGCAGCCCCAGTGACTCTGGGGCCAACGTCCTGACTTTC.